This T cell receptor beta chain was documented in a study of T cell repertoires in cytomegalovirus infection (dated by TCRdb to the late 2010s). General notes on the study: Recently identified HLA-C-restricted CMV epitopes, whose presentation resists viral immunomodulation, were targeted by peptide stimulations together with well-studied HLA-B-restricted epitopes. Donor HLA type was relevant to the analysis, as public TCR beta signatures indicated carriage of CMV infection together with the matching HLA type. What the authors observed across the whole study: In both this cohort and an independent approximately 350-donor cohort, the cumulative frequency of public TCR beta family members distinguished carriers of CMV infection plus the relevant HLA type. The ex vivo response was dominated by HLA-C-restricted CMV-specific TCR beta clonotypes, which also provided the single most frequent clonotype in two of eight donors.

In its sample, this clonotype was seen many times. Its antigen remains undetermined. There are no base qualities to consult, and no much larger clone falls within one base. The treatment or condition label on this specimen signifies: in vitro stimulation with specific CMV peptide epitopes to enrich CMV-specific T cells. The sample was run on an Illumina HiSeq 1500. TCRdb took the public reads, trimmed them with fastp at Q25, ran MiXCR for clone calling and kept in-frame beta chains. Entries are consolidated by CDR3 protein sequence, retaining the most common genes and DNA. The sample contains hundreds of thousands of distinct CDR3 sequences, about 44% of them found a single time. Clones ranked in the top ten supply roughly two fifths of the sample. CDR3 length: 15 amino acids, cysteine to phenylalanine. Solely the CDR3 DNA is kept, with 45 bases framed from the first base. V is pruned by 5 bases and J by 6 bases, leaving 5 bases of the junction without a gene match. CDR1 and CDR2 (SGHTA, FQGNSA) derive from the germline V gene.

Sequenced material: cultured PBMCs, taken from culture after CMV antigen stimulation. The chain was built from TRBV7-2 and TRBJ2-1; 12 bases in the middle match TRBD2. The TCR comes from a human donor in good health (CMV status not recorded). Some clones in this sample may be carry-over from other donors' samples. The sequenced DNA: TGTGCCAGCAGCCGAGGACTAGCGGGGAGCAATGAGCAGTTCTTC. It translates to CASSRGLAGSNEQFF.